This TCR beta chain was found in a study of shared T cell receptors in the human thymus. Using immunoSEQ multiplex PCR, the repertoire was profiled, and TCRdb retains in-frame clones only, with some absent. The top ten hold about 0.0098% of the sample, which has approximately 760,000 clones, 80% to 90% seen once. After removal of 3 bases from V and 8 bases from J, the junction contained 3 bases not matched to a gene. The V gene's germline CDR1 is SGHRS and CDR2 YFSETQ. The CDR3 length is 12 residues. This same sample was also taken into another study, of human thymus T cells. That work contributes: Resected material from corrective heart surgery provided the thymus tissue analysed. It looked as if thymic and blood repertoires used V and J genes in a biased way.

The sample comprised thymocytes. The source of this sequence is a girl under three years old with a congenital heart defect. The chain has TRBV5-1 and TRBJ1-1, with 8 bases lining up with TRBD1. CDR3 sequence reads: CASSSRTGEAFF. CDR3 nucleotides: TGCGCCAGCAGCTCACGGACAGGGGAAGCTTTCTTT.